This TCR beta chain was sequenced during a study of blood T cell repertoires in COVID-19. Patients in Seattle were enrolled during active infection, then followed longitudinally. Measured with immunoSEQ multiplex PCR; TCRdb has only the in-frame clones, and not every one. Of over 400,000 clones listed, approximately 88% are singletons. The CDR3 has 14 residues. Germline V gives CDR1 LNHNV, CDR2 YYDKDF (reference sequence). The V and J ends lost 0 bases and 10 bases respectively, with 13 bases between them. Specimen: peripheral blood. This rearrangement joins TRBV15 to TRBJ2-1; D is possibly TRBD2 (6 bases). This receptor was taken from a woman between 50 and 59 years old with COVID-19, enrolled during active disease. The DNA of the CDR3 is TGTGCCACCAGCAGAGATAACAGGAGGGCCGAGCAGTTCTTC. Translating it yields CATSRDNRRAEQFF. The full variable domain, with the rest looked up from reference TRBV15 and TRBJ2-1, is DAMVIQNPRYQVTQFGKPVTLSCSQTLNHNVMYWYQQKSSQAPKLLFHYYDKDFNNEADTPDNFQSRRPNTSFCFLDIRSPGLGDTAMYLCATSRDNRRAEQFFGPGTRLTVL.